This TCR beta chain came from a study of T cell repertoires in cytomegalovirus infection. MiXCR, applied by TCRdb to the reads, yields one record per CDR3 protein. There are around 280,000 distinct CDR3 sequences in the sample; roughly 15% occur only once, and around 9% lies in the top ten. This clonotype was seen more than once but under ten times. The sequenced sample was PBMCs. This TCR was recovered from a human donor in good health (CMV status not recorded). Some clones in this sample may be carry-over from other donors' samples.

CDR3 residues: CASSGQTANTEAFF. The DNA for the CDR3 is TGTGCCAGCAGTGGACAGACAGCGAACACTGAAGCTTTCTTT. The genes are TRBV6-1 and TRBJ1-1; D might be TRBD1 (5 bases). The CDR3 is 14 residues long. V was pared by 4 bases and J by 1 base, with 10 bases between. In germline, CDR1 is MNHNS, CDR2 SASEGT.